Shown below are 6 T cell receptor beta chains from a single sample sequenced in a study of regulatory T cells in long-lasting Graves disease. For TCR beta, libraries came from iRepertoire HTBI primers and Arm-PCR of CDR3 regions. TCRdb re-derived calls from the multiplex PCR reads in MiXCR, one entry per CDR3 protein. The repertoire holds under 300,000 distinct CDR3 sequences, with over 20% as singletons. The time point was: newly diagnosed GD, antithyroid drugs for less than 3 months. Extracted PBMC RNA gave rise to the TCR library. The material sequenced was peripheral blood mononuclear cells (PBMCs), taken at new diagnosis, from a patient treated with antithyroid drugs. Source of these receptors: a female donor with Graves disease.

The chain is built from TRBV29-1 and TRBJ2-5, with TRBD2 matching 13 bases. Looked up from germline, CDR1 is SQVTM and CDR2 is ANQGSEA. V lost 7 bases to trimming and J lost 4 bases; unmatched junction nucleotides: 18. The CDR3 is made up of 18 amino acids. The CDR3 sequence: CSDGTSGAGTLRGETQYF. CDR3 nucleotide sequence: TGCAGCGACGGGACTAGCGGGGCCGGGACGCTACGAGGAGAGACCCAGTACTTC.

For this clonotype: A much larger clone lies a single base off, so this may be a read error. This chain joins TRBV6-2 or TRBV6-3 and TRBJ2-3; a weak D match, TRBD2 (7 bases). The CDR3 spans 15 residues. Germline loops: CDR1 MNHEY, CDR2 SVGEGT. The CDR3 protein is CSSSYRAGRADTQYF. The DNA for the CDR3 is TGTTCCAGCAGTTACAGGGCGGGGAGGGCAGATACGCAGTATTTT.

This clonotype appeared many times. V and J are TRBV28 and TRBJ2-7; no definite D call. The germline CDR1 and CDR2 sequences are MDHEN and SYDVKM. The CDR3 length is 15 residues. V was pared by 7 bases and J by 7 bases, with 23 bases between. This CDR3 reads CASTLGAYGYFEQYF. CDR3 sequence (DNA): TGTGCCAGCACCCTAGGAGCCTACGGATATTTTGAGCAGTACTTC.

This clonotype was picked up many times. The chain links TRBV6-2 or TRBV6-3 to TRBJ2-1; D perhaps matches TRBD2 (6 bases). V shed 8 bases and J shed 3 bases, with 11 bases lying between them. The CDR3 has 13 residues. The germline V gene has CDR1 MNHEY and CDR2 SVGEGT. CDR3 nucleotides: TGTGCCAGCGGGCTAGCGAGCTACAATGAGCAGTTCTTC. This translates into CASGLASYNEQFF.

The rearrangement uses TRBV11-2 and TRBJ2-3; weak D call: TRBD2 (5 bases). V was shortened by 3 bases and J by 6 bases, with 10 bases between the two germline ends. This CDR3 is 13 amino acids long. CDR1 and CDR2 from the germline V gene are SGHAT and FQNNGV. CDR3 sequence reads: CASSLRVGDTQYF. Written as DNA, the CDR3 is TGTGCCAGCAGCTTGAGGGTGGGTGATACGCAGTATTTT.

This clonotype was seen repeatedly, ten times or more. V and J are TRBV7-9 and TRBJ2-2, with 8 positions matching TRBD1. Germline V gene data show CDR1 as SEHNR and CDR2 as FQNEAQ (reference sequence). The CDR3 runs 15 residues. With 5 bases clipped from V and 1 base from J, the junction kept 3 bases outside the gene matches. CDR3 in DNA: TGTGCCAGCAGCCCTGGGACAGGGAACACCGGGGAGCTGTTTTTT. This translates into CASSPGTGNTGELFF. Supplemented by reference TRBV7-9 and TRBJ2-2, the full variable domain reads DTGVSQNPRHKITKRGQNVTFRCDPISEHNRLYWYRQTLGQGPEFLTYFQNEAQLEKSRLLSDRFSAERPKGSFSTLEIQRTEQGDSAMYLCASSPGTGNTGELFFGEGSRLTVL.